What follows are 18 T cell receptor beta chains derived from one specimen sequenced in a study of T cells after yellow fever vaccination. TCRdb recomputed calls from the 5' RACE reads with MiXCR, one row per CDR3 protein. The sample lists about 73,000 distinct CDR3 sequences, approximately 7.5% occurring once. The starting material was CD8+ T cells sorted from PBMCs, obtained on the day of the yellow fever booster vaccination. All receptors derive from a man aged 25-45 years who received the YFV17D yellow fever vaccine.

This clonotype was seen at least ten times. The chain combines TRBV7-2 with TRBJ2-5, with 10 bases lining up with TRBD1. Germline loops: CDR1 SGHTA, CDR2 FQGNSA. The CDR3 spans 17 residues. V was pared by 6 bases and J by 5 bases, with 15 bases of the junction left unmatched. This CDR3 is CASSQEKTGGYGETQYF. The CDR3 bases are TGTGCCAGCAGTCAAGAGAAGACAGGGGGCTATGGGGAGACCCAGTACTTC.

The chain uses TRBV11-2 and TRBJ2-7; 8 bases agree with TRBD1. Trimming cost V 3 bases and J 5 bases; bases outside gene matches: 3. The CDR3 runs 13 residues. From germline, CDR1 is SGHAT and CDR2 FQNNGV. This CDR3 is CASSFGQGHEQYF. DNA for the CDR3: TGTGCCAGCAGCTTTGGACAGGGTCACGAGCAGTACTTC.

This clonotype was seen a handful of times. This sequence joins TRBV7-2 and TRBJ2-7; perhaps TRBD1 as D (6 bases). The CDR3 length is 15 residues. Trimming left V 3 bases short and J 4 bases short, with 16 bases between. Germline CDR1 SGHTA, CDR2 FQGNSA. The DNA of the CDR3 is TGTGCCAGCAGCTTGTACAGGGTCGGGTTTTACGAGCAGTACTTC. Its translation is CASSLYRVGFYEQYF.

The chain's CDR3 is CASSLDPELAGVLVLTSSYNEQFF. CDR3 DNA sequence: TGTGCCAGCAGCTTAGACCCCGAACTAGCGGGAGTTCTAGTTCTGACGAGTAGCTACAATGAGCAGTTCTTC. The chain employs TRBV11-2 and TRBJ2-1; 11 nucleotides match TRBD2. CDR3 length: 24 amino acids. Per germline, CDR1 SGHAT and CDR2 FQNNGV. J lost 3 bases, V lost 0 bases, and 25 bases had no gene match.

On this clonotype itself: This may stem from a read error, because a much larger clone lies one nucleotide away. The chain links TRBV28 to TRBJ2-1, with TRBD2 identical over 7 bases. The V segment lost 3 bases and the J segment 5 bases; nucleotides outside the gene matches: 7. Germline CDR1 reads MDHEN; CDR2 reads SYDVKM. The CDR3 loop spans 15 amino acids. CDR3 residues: CASSFVSGSDNEQFF. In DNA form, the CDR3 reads TGTGCCAGCAGTTTTGTTAGCGGGTCCGACAATGAGCAGTTCTTC.

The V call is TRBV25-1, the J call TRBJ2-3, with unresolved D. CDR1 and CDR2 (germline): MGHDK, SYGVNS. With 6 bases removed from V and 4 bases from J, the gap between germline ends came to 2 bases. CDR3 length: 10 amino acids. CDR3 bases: TGTGCCAGCAGAGCAGATACGCAGTATTTT. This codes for CASRADTQYF.

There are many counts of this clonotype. The CDR3 loop is CASSQLPGFQETQYF. Here the CDR3 DNA reads TGTGCCAGCAGCCAGTTACCAGGGTTCCAAGAGACCCAGTACTTC. The chain couples TRBV3-1 to TRBJ2-5; possibly TRBD1 for D (5 bases). The CDR3 runs 15 residues. CDR1 LGHDT and CDR2 YNNKEL come from the germline V gene (reference sequence). V lost 3 bases, J lost 1 base, and 12 bases lay in between.

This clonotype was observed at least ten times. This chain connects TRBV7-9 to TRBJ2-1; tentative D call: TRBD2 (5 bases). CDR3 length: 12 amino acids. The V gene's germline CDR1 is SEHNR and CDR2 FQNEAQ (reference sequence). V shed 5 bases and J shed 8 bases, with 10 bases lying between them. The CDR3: CASSPGSDEQFF. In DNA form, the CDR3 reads TGTGCCAGCAGCCCGGGGAGCGATGAGCAGTTCTTC.

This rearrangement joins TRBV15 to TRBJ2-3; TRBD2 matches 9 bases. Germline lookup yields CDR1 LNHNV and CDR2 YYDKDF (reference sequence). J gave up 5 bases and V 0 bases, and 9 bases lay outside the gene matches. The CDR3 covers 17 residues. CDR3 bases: TGTGCCACCAGCAGAGATGCGGCGGGAGGGCCATTAGATACGCAGTATTTT. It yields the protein CATSRDAAGGPLDTQYF.

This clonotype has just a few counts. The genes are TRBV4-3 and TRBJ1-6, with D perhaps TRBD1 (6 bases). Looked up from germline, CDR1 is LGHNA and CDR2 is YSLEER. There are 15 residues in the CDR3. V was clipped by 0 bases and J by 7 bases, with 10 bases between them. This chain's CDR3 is CASSQELGANSPLHF. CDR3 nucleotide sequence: TGCGCCAGCAGCCAAGAGTTGGGGGCGAATTCACCCCTCCACTTT.

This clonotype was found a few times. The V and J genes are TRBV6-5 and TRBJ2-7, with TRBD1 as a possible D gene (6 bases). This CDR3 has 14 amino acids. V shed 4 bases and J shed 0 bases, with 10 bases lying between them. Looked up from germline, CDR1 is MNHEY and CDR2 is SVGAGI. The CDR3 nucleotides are TGTGCCAGCAGTTCGACAGGACTCTCCTACGAGCAGTACTTC. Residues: CASSSTGLSYEQYF.

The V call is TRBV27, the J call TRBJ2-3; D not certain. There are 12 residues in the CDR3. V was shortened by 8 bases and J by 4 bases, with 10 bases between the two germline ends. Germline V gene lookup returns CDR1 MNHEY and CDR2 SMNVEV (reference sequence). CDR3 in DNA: TGTGCCAGCGGCCACGCCTCAGATACGCAGTATTTT. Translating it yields CASGHASDTQYF.

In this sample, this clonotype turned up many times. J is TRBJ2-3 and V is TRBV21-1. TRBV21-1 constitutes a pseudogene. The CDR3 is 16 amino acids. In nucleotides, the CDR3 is TGTGCCAGCAGCAAAGCGGCTAGCGGCAGCACAGATACGCAGTATTTT. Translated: CASSKAASGSTDTQYF.

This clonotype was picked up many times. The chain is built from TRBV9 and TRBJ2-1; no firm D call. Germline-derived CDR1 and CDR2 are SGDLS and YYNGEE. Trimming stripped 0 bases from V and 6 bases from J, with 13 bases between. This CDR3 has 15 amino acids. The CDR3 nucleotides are TGTGCCAGCAGCGTAGGAGTGGAGTACGCCAATGAGCAGTTCTTC. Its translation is CASSVGVEYANEQFF.

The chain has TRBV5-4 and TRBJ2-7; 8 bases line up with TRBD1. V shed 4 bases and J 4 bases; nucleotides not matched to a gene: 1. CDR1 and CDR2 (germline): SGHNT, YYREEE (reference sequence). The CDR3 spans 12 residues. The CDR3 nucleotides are TGTGCCAGCAGCACAGGGGGTTACGAGCAGTACTTC. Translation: CASSTGGYEQYF.

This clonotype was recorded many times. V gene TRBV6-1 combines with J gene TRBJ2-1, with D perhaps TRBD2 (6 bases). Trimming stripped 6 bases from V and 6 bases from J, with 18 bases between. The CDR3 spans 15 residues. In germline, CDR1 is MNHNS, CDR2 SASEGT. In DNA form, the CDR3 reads TGTGCCAGCAGGGAGGCTGGAGGGCCATCCAATGAGCAGTTCTTC. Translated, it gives CASREAGGPSNEQFF.

The CDR3 spells CASRGHREEAFF. The CDR3 coding sequence is TGTGCCAGCAGGGGACACAGGGAAGAAGCTTTCTTT. V gene TRBV25-1 combines with J gene TRBJ1-1, with D tentatively TRBD1 (6 bases). The CDR3 covers 12 residues. CDR1 is MGHDK, CDR2 SYGVNS, per germline. V was cut by 6 bases and J by 8 bases, with 13 bases left in between.

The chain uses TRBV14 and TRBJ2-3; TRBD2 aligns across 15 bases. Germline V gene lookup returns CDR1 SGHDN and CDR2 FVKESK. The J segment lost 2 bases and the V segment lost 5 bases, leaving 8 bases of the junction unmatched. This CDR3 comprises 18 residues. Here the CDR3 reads CASSSGTSGRTLTDTQYF. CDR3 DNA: TGTGCCAGCAGCTCCGGGACTAGCGGGAGGACTCTCACAGATACGCAGTATTTT.